Listed below are T cell receptor beta chains from one sample, sequenced in a study of OX40 agonist ivuxolimab in advanced cancers. The assay was immunoSEQ multiplex PCR, and TCRdb's table has in-frame clones only and misses some. The data contain tens of thousands of clones, more than 65% of them singletons. This sample comprised CD4+ or CD8+ T cells sorted from blood, obtained in a trial of the OX40 agonist ivuxolimab. These TCRs come from an adult with an advanced solid tumor such as melanoma, head and neck, liver or kidney cancer. Both conserved end residues are part of each CDR3. Fields, in order: D gene, clone size, J gene, V gene, CDR3 protein, CDR3 DNA. D genes are given only for firm matches. The listing skips clone size in some rows; elsewhere it reads once, few, many or a size class.

>.|.|TRBJ1-1|TRBV28
CASSLGNRAGTEAFF
TGTGCCAGCAGTTTGGGTAACAGGGCGGGCACTGAAGCTTTCTTT
>TRBD1|.|TRBJ1-6|TRBV4-2
CASSQVGGEDRGRSPLHF
TGTGCCAGCAGCCAAGTTGGGGGTGAGGACAGGGGGCGTTCACCCCTCCACTTT
>.|.|TRBJ1-2|TRBV11-2
CASRDPGRGTYGYTF
TGTGCCAGCAGGGATCCAGGGAGAGGGACCTATGGCTACACCTTC
>TRBD1|.|TRBJ1-3|TRBV27
CASTLVPGTGKGNTIYF
TGTGCCAGCACCCTTGTCCCCGGGACAGGGAAAGGAAACACCATATATTTT
>.|.|TRBJ2-7|TRBV28
CASSSSDRSYEQYF
.
>TRBD2|.|TRBJ2-5|TRBV9
CASSAGGAGETQYF
TGTGCCAGCAGCGCCGGGGGGGCCGGGGAGACCCAGTACTTC
>TRBD2|.|TRBJ2-5|TRBV9
CASSEAGGPVETQYF
TGTGCCAGCAGCGAAGCGGGGGGGCCCGTAGAGACCCAGTACTTC
>TRBD1|.|TRBJ1-1|TRBV7-3
CASSLSTGVNTEAFF
TGTGCCAGCAGCTTATCTACAGGGGTGAACACTGAAGCTTTCTTT
>.|few|TRBJ2-7|TRBV7-2
CASSRSTPPEQYF
TGTGCCAGCAGCCGATCCACCCCGCCCGAGCAGTACTTC
>TRBD2|.|TRBJ2-3|TRBV19
CASSPRGGYTDTQYF
TGTGCCAGTAGCCCGCGGGGGGGATACACAGATACGCAGTATTTT
>TRBD2|.|TRBJ2-1|TRBV7-2
CASSLDPSGAYNEQFF
TGTGCCAGCAGCTTAGACCCTAGCGGGGCCTACAATGAGCAGTTCTTC
>TRBD1|.|TRBJ2-4|TRBV7-2
CASSSGQGYIQYF
TGTGCCAGCAGCTCGGGACAGGGTTACATTCAGTACTTC
>.|.|TRBJ1-2|TRBV7-2
CASSLQGNYGYTF
TGTGCCAGCAGCTTGCAAGGGAACTATGGCTACACCTTC
>.|once|TRBJ2-7|TRBV19
CASSRGLNYEQYF
TGTGCCAGTAGTAGAGGACTGAACTACGAGCAGTACTTC
>.|.|TRBJ1-5|TRBV2
CASSFLDPNSNQPQHF
TGTGCCAGCAGTTTCCTAGACCCAAATAGCAATCAGCCCCAGCATTTT